The present TCR beta chain was sequenced within a study of OX40 agonist ivuxolimab in advanced cancers. Study details: Prior anti-PD-1, anti-PD-L1 or anti-CTLA-4 therapy was allowed; approximately 40% had some.

As concerns this clone: Antigen: not known.

Notes on the study in general: Several nonresponders also turned out to have low normalized T-cell clonal expansion. Both blood CD4+ and CD8+ T cells showed clonal growth by week 6 at 0.1 to 3.0 mg/kg.

V dropped 2 bases and J dropped 8; count of bases not matched to a gene: 8. The length of the CDR3 is 14 residues. Germline V CDR1 and CDR2: KGHSH, LQKENI. Repertoires were generated with immunoSEQ multiplex PCR, while TCRdb's copy carries only in-frame clones and drops some. The table includes 55,000 to 75,000 clones, 87% detected once. Autoimmune disease history or systemic immunosuppression disqualified patients. The source is an adult with an advanced solid tumor such as melanoma, head and neck, liver or kidney cancer. This sequence joins TRBV18 and TRBJ1-2; 7 nucleotides line up with TRBD1. Source: CD4+ or CD8+ T cells sorted from blood, taken in a trial of the OX40 agonist ivuxolimab. DNA for the CDR3: TGTGCCAGCTCACCATGGGAACAGGGGTACGGCTACACCTTC. Protein: CASSPWEQGYGYTF. The complete variable domain, with remaining parts taken from reference TRBV18 and TRBJ1-2, reads NAGVMQNPRHLVRRRGQEARLRCSPMKGHSHVYWYRQLPEEGLKFMVYLQKENIIDESGMPKERFSAEFPKEGPSILRIQQVVRGDSAAYFCASSPWEQGYGYTFGSGTRLTVV.